Many counts were recorded for the clone carrying this T cell receptor beta chain. Its specificity is unknown. Produced via immunoSEQ multiplex PCR; TCRdb's table is partial and in-frame only. The sample carries around 100,000 clones, around 71% recorded once. This entry comes from a study of shared clonotypes between healthy human individuals. Background on the study: Each donor's CD8 memory used one plate, CD8 naive two, each CD4 subset three.

Study-level points and caveats: Relative to memory subsets, naive subsets generally showed larger estimated richness.

The CDR3 has 16 residues. V was shortened by 0 bases and J by 4 bases, with 14 bases between the two germline ends. CDR1 and CDR2 (germline): LGHNA, YNFKEQ. What CD8 memory combined were CD45RO+ cells and CCR7-negative CD45RA+ TemRA cells. Sample: memory CD8+ T cells sorted from blood. Regarding subset: CD45RO+ cells pooled with CCR7-negative TemRA cells. The chain has TRBV4-2 and TRBJ2-3, with unresolved D. The receptor's source is a woman aged 25-40 years in good health. CDR3 DNA sequence: TGTGCCAGCAGCCAAGATCTAGGGAAAGGGTCAGATACGCAGTATTTT. This translates into CASSQDLGKGSDTQYF.